The 8 T cell receptor beta chains below come from one sample, sequenced in a study of T cells in women clearing cervical HPV infection. TCRdb's table, derived via immunoSEQ multiplex PCR, lists solely in-frame clones and lacks some. The sample spans around 15,000 clones; the ten largest clones claim about 7%. The sequencing sample was made of blood buffy coat. The receptors were sampled from a woman between 18 and 70 years old with a cervical HPV16 infection that either progressed to CIN3+ or cleared (not recorded which).

In the case of this clone: The read ends 3 residues shy of where the CDR3 ends; the end is completed using the germline J gene. The rearrangement joins TRBV7-2 to TRBJ1-1; D may be TRBD1 (5 bases). CDR3 length: 15 residues. CDR1 and CDR2 from the germline V gene are SGHTA and FQGNSA. This CDR3 is CASSTTPGTMGEAFF. The DNA read from the CDR3 is TGTGCCAGCAGCACGACTCCCGGGACTATGGGGGAG.

Concerning this clone itself: Read sequence stops 3 residues before the CDR3 end, and the germline J gene provides the missing end. The chain employs TRBV2 and TRBJ1-1; possible D gene TRBD1, 5 bases. The V gene lost 5 bases and the J gene lost 3 bases, with 13 bases spanning the gap. Germline V gives CDR1 SNHLY, CDR2 FYNNEI. CDR3 length: 14 residues. The part of the CDR3 DNA that was read is TGTGCCAGCAGTCAAAGGGGTCGGGACACTGAA. It encodes CASSQRGRDTE. The complete CDR3 reads CASSQRGRDTEAFF.

With regard to this clone: The read ends 3 residues early relative to the CDR3; the germline J gene fills the gap. The chain is built from TRBV6-8 and TRBJ1-2; 7 bases are shared with TRBD1. This CDR3 spans 13 amino acids. Germline loops: CDR1 MNHGY, CDR2 SAAAGT. The ends lost 5 bases at V and 4 bases at J; junction bases unmatched: 4. The chain's CDR3 is CASSLTGTYGYTF. Incomplete CDR3 DNA: TGTGCCAGCAGTCTGACAGGGACCTATGGC.

Concerning this clone itself: The read is 3 residues too short to cover the CDR3 end, so that end is filled in from the germline J gene. The V call is TRBV5-4, the J call TRBJ2-5; 7 bases map to TRBD2. The CDR3 consists of 15 residues. Germline V CDR1 and CDR2: SGHNT, YYREEE (reference sequence). Trimming cost V 5 bases and J 0 bases; bases outside gene matches: 7. The covered CDR3 bases are TGTGCCAGCAGAGCCGGCGGGAGCAACCAAGAGACC. Residues: CASRAGGSNQET. The complete CDR3 reads CASRAGGSNQETQYF. The whole variable domain, filled in from reference TRBV5-4 and TRBJ2-5, reads ETGVTQSPTHLIKTRGQQVTLRCSSQSGHNTVSWYQQALGQGPQFIFQYYREEENGRGNFPPRFSGLQFPNYSSELNVNALELDDSALYLCASRAGGSNQETQYFGPGTRLLVL.

Details on this clone: The read terminates 3 residues ahead of where the CDR3 ends, so the germline J gene completes it. The rearrangement uses TRBV7-2 and TRBJ2-7; 9 bases match TRBD2. CDR3 length: 15 amino acids. Trimming at V came to 6 bases and at J to 3 bases, leaving 9 bases not matched to a gene. The germline V gene encodes CDR1 SGHTA and CDR2 FQGNSA. The CDR3 protein is CASRAERGVNYEQYF. CDR3 DNA, as far as it was read: TGTGCCAGCAGGGCTGAGCGGGGGGTGAACTACGAG.

Concerning this clone itself: The CDR3 end lies 3 residues beyond the end of the read and is filled in from the germline J gene. V gene TRBV6-2 or TRBV6-3 combines with J gene TRBJ2-7; TRBD1 matches at 9 bases. The ends lost 6 bases at V and 4 bases at J; junction bases unmatched: 13. The CDR3 covers 16 residues. Germline CDR1 and CDR2: MNHEY and SVGEGT. CDR3 in amino acids: CASRPEPGQGIYEQYF. CDR3 DNA, as far as it was read: TGTGCCAGCAGACCTGAACCGGGACAGGGTATTTACGAG.

This clone is deemed medium-sized (0.01 to 0.1%) by its frequency. The sequence runs out 3 residues before the end of the CDR3; the remainder is reconstructed from the germline J gene. The chain links TRBV18 to TRBJ2-3; D not resolved. Trimming took off 3 bases at V and 5 bases at J, with 9 bases between the two ends. CDR3 size: 13 residues. The germline V gene encodes CDR1 KGHSH and CDR2 LQKENI. Partial CDR3 DNA: TGTGCCAGCTCACCGTCTTCCGGAGATACG. It encodes CASSPSSGDT. The CDR3 in full is CASSPSSGDTQYF.

Concerning this clone itself: The read finishes 3 residues shy of the CDR3 end, and the germline J gene is used to complete it. The V and J genes are TRBV28 and TRBJ2-7; 8 bases are shared with TRBD1. Germline CDR1 and CDR2: MDHEN and SYDVKM. Trimming removed 6 bases from V and 3 bases from J; junction bases left unmatched: 13. This CDR3 is built from 16 residues. The CDR3 here is CASSPPGLTGVYEQYF. The CDR3 DNA, read in part, is TGTGCCAGCAGCCCCCCCGGCCTGACAGGGGTCTACGAG.